This T cell receptor beta chain emerged from a study of regulatory T cells in long-lasting Graves disease. General study results and limits: Comparison showed that persistent patients shared more public clonotypes (about 2,700) than new patients (966).

Worth noting for this clonotype: Its antigen is still unknown. With a far larger clone one base away, a read error is the likely cause.

CDR3 regions were amplified by Arm-PCR using iRepertoire HTBI primers to build TCR beta libraries. TCRdb passed the multiplex PCR reads through MiXCR, listing each CDR3 protein once. The data show 540,000 or so distinct CDR3 sequences, about 13% seen once. Trimming at V came to 6 bases and at J to 5 bases, leaving 13 bases not matched to a gene. This CDR3 has 16 residues. Germline V gene lookup returns CDR1 PRHDT and CDR2 FYEKMQ (reference sequence). Time point described: newly diagnosed GD, antithyroid drugs for less than 3 months. PBMC RNA was the source of the TCR library. These same records also appear under a second study, on T cells in Graves' hyperthyroidism and ophthalmopathy. This second report adds: Disease duration under 2 months; hyperthyroidism patients were aged 18 to 65. Carried out on the TCR CDR3, a first-round RT-PCR used the HTBI primer set.

This receptor was taken from a man aged 25 to 45 with Graves disease. Sample: peripheral blood mononuclear cells (PBMCs), taken at new diagnosis, from a patient treated with antithyroid drugs. This chain links TRBV13 with TRBJ2-7, with 10 bases that match TRBD2. The CDR3: CASSSGLAEEDDEQYF. In nucleotides, the CDR3 is TGTGCCAGCAGTTCAGGACTAGCGGAAGAGGATGACGAGCAGTACTTC.